Below, 17 T cell receptor beta chains from the same sample are listed, as sequenced in a study of cytomegalovirus exposure and HLA in healthy donors. A multiplex PCR was run with 60 Vbeta primers and 13 Jbeta primers. Profiled with immunoSEQ multiplex PCR; TCRdb holds only in-frame clones, not every one. In the table there are some 71,000 clones, approximately 67% of which are singletons. What was sequenced was PBMCs. Receptors originate from a man aged 35 to 55 in good health and CMV-seropositive.

V and J are TRBV7-9 and TRBJ1-4; TRBD1 agrees at 8 bases. The CDR3 has 15 amino acids. Germline CDR1 reads SEHNR; CDR2 reads FQNEAQ (reference sequence). Unmatched junction bases numbered 8, after V lost 5 bases and J lost 6 bases. The CDR3 here is CASSDPGGVYEKLFF. In nucleotides, the CDR3 is TGTGCCAGCAGCGATCCAGGGGGCGTATATGAAAAACTGTTTTTT.

Only a few counts were recorded for this clone. The chain couples TRBV9 to TRBJ2-1; 10 nucleotides match TRBD1. Germline CDR1 reads SGDLS; CDR2 reads YYNGEE. After removal of 4 bases from V and 7 bases from J, the junction contained 8 bases not matched to a gene. This CDR3 is built from 15 residues. In nucleotides, the CDR3 is TGTGCCAGCAGCCCCCGGGACAGGGGAAGGAATGAGCAGTTCTTC. Amino acid sequence: CASSPRDRGRNEQFF. The full variable domain, with the rest looked up from reference TRBV9 and TRBJ2-1, is DSGVTQTPKHLITATGQRVTLRCSPRSGDLSVYWYQQSLDQGLQFLIQYYNGEERAKGNILERFSAQQFPDLHSELNLSSLELGDSALYFCASSPRDRGRNEQFFGPGTRLTVL.

This rearrangement joins TRBV6-4 to TRBJ2-3; D is unresolved. Deletions cut 2 bases from V and 4 bases from J, with 13 bases between. The germline V gene has CDR1 MRHNA and CDR2 SNTAGT. The CDR3 spans 15 residues. CDR3 nucleotide sequence: TGTGCCAGCAGTGACACGGGTCTCGCGGCAGATACGCAGTATTTT. Protein product: CASSDTGLAADTQYF.

The chain is built from TRBV9 and TRBJ2-5; 7 bases are shared with TRBD2. With 3 bases clipped from V and 4 bases from J, the junction kept 3 bases outside the gene matches. Germline V gives CDR1 SGDLS, CDR2 YYNGEE. This CDR3 region has 13 residues. DNA of the CDR3: TGTGCCAGCAGCGGGACTAGGGGAGAGACCCAGTACTTC. Translating gives CASSGTRGETQYF.

This chain uses TRBV28 with TRBJ1-4, with 7 bases identical to TRBD1. This CDR3 has 15 residues. V was clipped by 4 bases and J by 5 bases; unmatched bases: 7. Germline-derived CDR1 and CDR2 are MDHEN and SYDVKM. The CDR3 coding sequence is TGTGCCAGCAGTTCCCACGGGACAGCGAATGAAAAACTGTTTTTT. It codes for CASSSHGTANEKLFF.

This clone was counted only a few times. CDR3: CASSPGLAAIDEQFF. CDR3 in DNA: TGTGCCAGCTCACCCGGACTAGCCGCTATAGATGAGCAGTTCTTC. The chain is built from TRBV18 and TRBJ2-1; TRBD2 matches 8 bases. Germline CDR1 KGHSH, CDR2 LQKENI. CDR3 length equals 15 residues. With V trimmed by 3 bases and J by 8 bases, 9 bases remained unmatched.

The rearrangement links TRBV7-9 to TRBJ2-4; 10 bases fit TRBD2. Germline values: CDR1 SEHNR, CDR2 FQNEAQ (reference sequence). The CDR3 covers 15 residues. J gave up 6 bases and V 1 base, and 3 bases lay outside the gene matches. The CDR3 DNA follows: TGTGCCAGCAGCTTAGACCTAGCGGGAGTAAACATTCAGTACTTC. Residues: CASSLDLAGVNIQYF.

CDR3 DNA: TGTGCAAGTCGCTTAGATCGGATACTAGGGGACAAGAACACTGAAGCTTTCTTT. Translation gives CASRLDRILGDKNTEAFF. The V call is TRBV12-2, the J call TRBJ1-1; TRBD1 is the table's D call and was not checked against the DNA. TRBV12-2 is given as a pseudogene. CDR3 length equals 18 residues.

The chain uses TRBV18 and TRBJ2-1; D is unclear. This CDR3 comprises 14 residues. V shed 2 bases and J shed 0 bases, with 5 bases lying between them. Per germline, CDR1 KGHSH and CDR2 LQKENI. In nucleotides, the CDR3 is TGTGCCAGCTCACCAGAGAGCTCCTACAATGAGCAGTTCTTC. Translating gives CASSPESSYNEQFF. The variable domain in full, with the rest retrieved from reference TRBV18 and TRBJ2-1, is NAGVMQNPRHLVRRRGQEARLRCSPMKGHSHVYWYRQLPEEGLKFMVYLQKENIIDESGMPKERFSAEFPKEGPSILRIQQVVRGDSAAYFCASSPESSYNEQFFGPGTRLTVL.

The rearrangement uses TRBV18 and TRBJ2-7; D ambiguous. Trimming cost V 1 base and J 2 bases, with 12 bases left between them. Germline V CDR1 and CDR2: KGHSH, LQKENI. The CDR3 spans 15 residues. The CDR3 nucleotides are TGTGCCAGCTCACCACGCGACATGCGACCCTACGAGCAGTACTTC. Residues: CASSPRDMRPYEQYF.

The gene calls are TRBV5-6 and TRBJ2-7; D unclear. Trimming removed 0 bases at V and 6 bases at J, with 7 bases between. The germline V gene has CDR1 SGHDT and CDR2 YYEEEE. This CDR3 has 12 residues. This CDR3 reads CASSLALLEQYF. The CDR3 DNA is TGTGCCAGCAGCTTGGCTCTTCTCGAGCAGTACTTC. Variable domain in full (rest from reference TRBV5-6 and TRBJ2-7): DAGVTQSPTHLIKTRGQQVTLRCSPKSGHDTVSWYQQALGQGPQFIFQYYEEEERQRGNFPDRFSGHQFPNYSSELNVNALLLGDSALYLCASSLALLEQYFGPGTRLTVT.

A word on this clone: At one of its ends the junction is not consistent with the germline gene, which may arise from a read error. This chain links TRBV5-6 with TRBJ1-2, with 8 bases matching TRBD1. This CDR3 contains 17 residues. Germline values: CDR1 SGHDT, CDR2 YYEEEE. The CDR3 DNA reads TGTGCCGGCAGCCCACCTCAGCCCGGACAGGGCCACTATGGCTACACCTTC. Translated: CAGSPPQPGQGHYGYTF.

V and J are TRBV6-6 and TRBJ2-7; D may be TRBD2 (6 bases). The CDR3 spans 16 residues. Trimming took off 2 bases at V and 0 bases at J, with 14 bases between the two ends. Germline V lookup: CDR1 MNHNY, CDR2 SVGAGI (reference sequence). CDR3 in DNA: TGTGCCAGCAGTTACGAGGTTAGCGGTTACTCCTACGAGCAGTACTTC. Its translation: CASSYEVSGYSYEQYF.

The rearrangement links TRBV5-6 to TRBJ1-2, with 7 nucleotides matching TRBD1. The CDR3 spans 15 residues. The J segment lost 8 bases and the V segment lost 1 base, leaving 11 bases of the junction unmatched. The V gene's germline CDR1 is SGHDT and CDR2 YYEEEE. Written as DNA, the CDR3 is TGTGCCAGCAGCTTGAACCCTAGACAGGGATGGGGCTACACCTTC. This encodes CASSLNPRQGWGYTF.

This clone was counted only a few times. The V and J genes are TRBV2 and TRBJ2-5; 9 bases map to TRBD1. The CDR3 loop spans 14 amino acids. The trim removed 6 bases at V and 1 base at J, leaving 3 bases unmatched. CDR1 and CDR2 (germline): SNHLY, FYNNEI. CDR3 nucleotide sequence: TGTGCCAGCAGCGGGACAGGGCTCCAAGAGACCCAGTACTTC. Encoded protein: CASSGTGLQETQYF. Drawing the rest from reference TRBV2 and TRBJ2-5, the complete variable domain is EPEVTQTPSHQVTQMGQEVILRCVPISNHLYFYWYRQILGQKVEFLVSFYNNEISEKSEIFDDQFSVERPDGSNFTLKIRSTKLEDSAMYFCASSGTGLQETQYFGPGTRLLVL.

The genes are TRBV29-1 and TRBJ1-1; no clear D. Germline V gene sequence: CDR1 SQVTM, CDR2 ANQGSEA. CDR3 length: 12 residues. V was clipped by 5 bases and J by 3 bases, with 10 bases between them. This CDR3 is CSVTRSDTEAFF. The DNA for the CDR3 is TGCAGCGTTACGCGGAGCGACACTGAAGCTTTCTTT.

J is TRBJ1-1 and V is TRBV4-1; 8 positions match TRBD1. With V trimmed by 1 base and J by 11 bases, 9 bases remained unmatched. The CDR3 totals 14 residues. CDR1 is MGHRA and CDR2 is YSYEKL in the germline V gene. The CDR3 spells CASSQVGQGATAFF. For the CDR3, the DNA is TGCGCCAGCAGCCAAGTCGGCCAGGGGGCTACGGCTTTCTTT.